The next 18 T cell receptor beta chains were all read from a single sample in a study of cytomegalovirus exposure and HLA in healthy donors. Researchers ran the PCR with 60 Vbeta and 13 Jbeta primers. Profiling relied on immunoSEQ multiplex PCR, and the TCRdb table lists in-frame clones only, not all of them. The top ten hold approximately 2.4% of the sample, which has roughly 180,000 clones, roughly 80% seen once. Sequencing was carried out using PBMCs. These receptors were taken from a male donor in good health and CMV-seronegative.

V and J are TRBV6-6 and TRBJ2-3; D might be TRBD1 (6 bases). Trimming took off 8 bases at V and 5 bases at J, with 17 bases between the two ends. The CDR3 spans 14 residues. Germline CDR1 and CDR2: MNHNY and SVGAGI (reference sequence). CDR3 region: CASYQRQGGDTQYF. For the CDR3, the DNA is TGTGCCAGCTACCAAAGGCAAGGGGGAGATACGCAGTATTTT.

This rearrangement joins TRBV6-1 to TRBJ1-1; the match to TRBD1 covers 7 bases. This CDR3 is 13 amino acids long. Looked up from germline, CDR1 is MNHNS and CDR2 is SASEGT. The trim removed 6 bases at V and 4 bases at J, leaving 5 bases unmatched. This chain's CDR3 is CASSGQDLTEAFF. CDR3 nucleotides: TGTGCCAGCAGCGGACAGGACCTCACTGAAGCTTTCTTT.

This clone was seen once. This chain connects TRBV9 to TRBJ2-1, with 8 nucleotides matching TRBD2. CDR1 is SGDLS and CDR2 is YYNGEE in the germline V gene. The ends lost 0 bases at V and 2 bases at J; junction bases unmatched: 4. The CDR3 sequence is 16 residues long. DNA for the CDR3: TGTGCCAGCAGCGTAGGTGGCGGGAGGACCTACAATGAGCAGTTCTTC. It encodes CASSVGGGRTYNEQFF.

The chain links TRBV5-1 to TRBJ1-2; 8 positions match TRBD1. V shed 6 bases and J 6 bases; nucleotides not matched to a gene: 10. Germline V lookup: CDR1 SGHRS, CDR2 YFSETQ. This CDR3 comprises 14 residues. CDR3 coding DNA: TGCGCCAGCACCCGGACAGGGTCCTTACATGGCTACACCTTC. Translating it yields CASTRTGSLHGYTF.

CDR3: CASSQGSVFLERSWETQYF. DNA of the CDR3: TGTGCCAGCAGCCAAGGGTCGGTTTTCCTTGAGAGATCTTGGGAGACCCAGTACTTC. The chain combines TRBV14 with TRBJ2-5; D not resolved. Looked up from germline, CDR1 is SGHDN and CDR2 is FVKESK. Trimming took off 1 base at V and 5 bases at J, with 26 bases between the two ends. The CDR3 contains 19 residues.

The V call is TRBV9, the J call TRBJ2-6; the D is unclear. The V gene's germline CDR1 is SGDLS and CDR2 YYNGEE. V shed 1 base and J shed 0 bases, with 11 bases lying between them. The CDR3 is made up of 17 amino acids. The DNA of the CDR3 is TGTGCCAGCAGCGTAAACCCCACAAGCTCTGGGGCCAACGTCCTGACTTTC. Its protein product is CASSVNPTSSGANVLTF.

This clone appeared a single time. The V gene is TRBV10-3, the J gene TRBJ1-2; TRBD1 aligns across 9 bases. The J segment lost 13 bases and the V segment lost 0 bases, leaving 9 bases of the junction unmatched. The germline gives CDR1 ENHRY, CDR2 SYGVKD. The CDR3 sequence is 14 residues long. The CDR3, as DNA: TGTGCCATCAGTGAGTCCCCGGGACAGGGTCGTACCACCTTC. Its translation is CAISESPGQGRTTF.

The genes are TRBV6-5 and TRBJ2-1, with TRBD2 matching over 10 bases. This CDR3 is 15 amino acids long. Per germline, CDR1 MNHEY and CDR2 SVGAGI. V gave up 2 bases and J gave up 3 bases; unmatched junction bases: 1. Here the CDR3 reads CASSYPSGSYNEQFF. The CDR3 DNA reads as TGTGCCAGCAGTTACCCTAGCGGGAGCTACAATGAGCAGTTCTTC.

The gene calls are TRBV9 and TRBJ2-2, with TRBD1 identical over 8 bases. Per germline, CDR1 SGDLS and CDR2 YYNGEE. This CDR3 is 15 amino acids long. The trim removed 2 bases at V and 3 bases at J, leaving 3 bases unmatched. For the CDR3, the DNA is TGTGCCAGCAGCGTGCAGGGGGCGCACACCGGGGAGCTGTTTTTT. Its protein is CASSVQGAHTGELFF.

This clone has more than one count but fewer than ten. The chain is built from TRBV28 and TRBJ1-2; tentatively, D is TRBD1 (5 bases). V shed 4 bases and J shed 8 bases, with 23 bases lying between them. The length of the CDR3 is 16 residues. Germline V lookup: CDR1 MDHEN, CDR2 SYDVKM. The CDR3 spells CASSSPDMGLRKGYTF. In DNA, the CDR3 is TGTGCCAGCAGTTCCCCCGATATGGGACTCAGGAAGGGCTACACCTTC.

The V and J genes are TRBV18 and TRBJ2-7; 10 nucleotides agree with TRBD1. Looked up from germline, CDR1 is KGHSH and CDR2 is LQKENI. The CDR3 totals 17 residues. The V and J ends lost 3 bases and 0 bases, in that order; junction bases with no gene match: 8. The CDR3 sequence is CASSPVRGQGSSYEQYF. CDR3 sequence (DNA): TGTGCCAGCTCACCTGTTAGGGGACAGGGGAGCTCCTACGAGCAGTACTTC. The whole variable domain, remainder taken from reference TRBV18 and TRBJ2-7, is NAGVMQNPRHLVRRRGQEARLRCSPMKGHSHVYWYRQLPEEGLKFMVYLQKENIIDESGMPKERFSAEFPKEGPSILRIQQVVRGDSAAYFCASSPVRGQGSSYEQYFGPGTRLTVT.

The chain carries TRBV29-1 and TRBJ2-7, with D possibly matching TRBD2 (5 bases). CDR3 size: 12 residues. V lost 7 bases, J lost 6 bases, and 16 bases lay in between. Germline V lookup: CDR1 SQVTM, CDR2 ANQGSEA. This CDR3 is CSGGPSAGEQYF. CDR3 bases: TGCAGCGGTGGACCCAGCGCGGGCGAGCAGTACTTC.

In its sample, this clone was seen a few times. This chain joins TRBV6-5 and TRBJ2-1; D is perhaps TRBD2 (5 bases). The CDR3 is 13 residues long. The germline CDR1 and CDR2 sequences are MNHEY and SVGAGI. V lost 2 bases and J 9 bases, leaving 11 bases between the germline ends. In DNA form, the CDR3 reads TGTGCCAGCAGTTACGCCGGGGTCGGTGAGCAGTTCTTC. It yields the protein CASSYAGVGEQFF.

The rearrangement links TRBV10-3 to TRBJ2-7; the D gene is possibly TRBD2 (6 bases). Between the trimmed V and J ends, which lost 3 bases and 2 bases, there was a span of 14 bases. This CDR3 is built from 15 residues. Germline CDR1 reads ENHRY; CDR2 reads SYGVKD. The CDR3 DNA follows: TGTGCCATCAGTGACTCTGGTGGACTAACCTACGAGCAGTACTTC. Translation gives CAISDSGGLTYEQYF.

V is TRBV29-1 and J is TRBJ2-5; tentatively, D is TRBD2 (6 bases). Germline assignment: CDR1 SQVTM and CDR2 ANQGSEA. Trimming stripped 6 bases from V and 4 bases from J, with 12 bases between. The CDR3 has 12 amino acids. The CDR3 DNA sequence: TGCAGCGTGGGGCGGGGAGGAGAGACCCAGTACTTC. Translating it yields CSVGRGGETQYF.

The chain carries TRBV11-2 and TRBJ2-7; 7 positions match TRBD1. The CDR3 loop spans 15 amino acids. Germline assignment: CDR1 SGHAT and CDR2 FQNNGV. Trimming cost V 4 bases and J 1 base; bases outside gene matches: 7. CDR3 sequence (DNA): TGTGCCAGCAGCTCGCCTTACAGGGGTTCCTACGAGCAGTACTTC. It translates to CASSSPYRGSYEQYF.

As DNA, the CDR3 is TGTGCCACCAGCTGGACAGGCGATGATCAGCCCCAGCATTTT. Translating it yields CATSWTGDDQPQHF. The chain recombines TRBV15 with TRBJ1-5; 7 bases agree with TRBD1. CDR3 size: 14 residues. Per the germline V gene, CDR1 is LNHNV and CDR2 is YYDKDF (reference sequence). V was clipped by 5 bases and J by 5 bases; unmatched bases: 6.

This chain connects TRBV28 to TRBJ1-5; D is undetermined. V was shortened by 6 bases and J by 4 bases, with 10 bases between the two germline ends. This CDR3 region has 13 residues. The germline CDR1 and CDR2 sequences are MDHEN and SYDVKM. As DNA, the CDR3 is TGTGCCAGCAGAAGCCAGGTTAATCAGCCCCAGCATTTT. Translating it yields CASRSQVNQPQHF. The variable domain in full, with the rest retrieved from reference TRBV28 and TRBJ1-5, is DVKVTQSSRYLVKRTGEKVFLECVQDMDHENMFWYRQDPGLGLRLIYFSYDVKMKEKGDIPEGYSVSREKKERFSLILESASTNQTSMYLCASRSQVNQPQHFGDGTRLSIL.